The sequence of this T cell receptor beta chain was determined in a study of cytomegalovirus exposure and HLA in healthy donors. Worth noting for this clone: Its antigen is undetermined.

The PCR used 60 Vbeta and 13 Jbeta primers. Method: immunoSEQ multiplex PCR; TCRdb's copy keeps in-frame clones and lacks some. The repertoire consists of 200,000 or so clones, with over 65% occurring once and the leading ten covering 0.098%. The donors (healthy individuals) were bone marrow donors. V lost 1 base to trimming and J lost 5 bases, with 14 bases between them. The CDR3 consists of 15 residues. Germline V gene sequence: CDR1 MNHEY, CDR2 SMNVEV (reference sequence). Study-wide points: The study designated 164 TCR beta chains cytomegalovirus-associated. Later examination showed HLA-associated TCR beta chains had greater clonal expansion than equally common others.

The sequence was collected from a boy between 2 and 15 years old in good health and CMV-seronegative. Source material: PBMCs. The chain carries TRBV27 and TRBJ2-5; tentative D call: TRBD1 (6 bases). CDR3 bases: TGTGCCAGCAGTTTATTTAGGGGGTCACGGGAGACCCAGTACTTC. Amino acid sequence: CASSLFRGSRETQYF.